The subject of this entry is one TCR beta chain. What it binds is not known. Study observations and caveats: Tumor memory CD4+ T cell TCR gene usage clustered with blood and lymph node memory CD4+ cells and lymph node naive CD4+ cells.

TCRdb reanalysed the 5' RACE reads using MiXCR and keeps one entry per CDR3 protein. The sample contains tens of thousands of distinct CDR3 sequences, 25% to 30% of which appear only once. Sequencing was done on a sample of naive CD4+ T cells sorted from blood. Subset in this sample: naive CD4+ T cells, CD4+CD45RA+CD25-. The clonotype originates from a female donor with breast cancer.

CDR3 sequence (DNA): TGTGCCTGGAGTGAGGGGGCAAGTATTAAGCAGTACTTC. The encoded protein is CAWSEGASIKQYF. The chain joins TRBV30 to TRBJ2-7, with 7 bases identical to TRBD1. The CDR3 extends over 13 amino acids. CDR1 is GTSNPN, CDR2 SVGIG, per germline (reference sequence). J lost 8 bases, V lost 1 base, and 8 bases had no gene match. Filled out from reference TRBV30 and TRBJ2-7, the complete variable domain reads SQTIHQWPATLVQPVGSPLSLECTVEGTSNPNLYWYRQAAGRGLQLLFYSVGIGQISSEVPQNLSASRPQDRQFILSSKKLLLSDSGFYLCAWSEGASIKQYFGPGTRLTVT.